Listed below are T cell receptor beta chains from one sample, sequenced in a study of cytomegalovirus exposure and HLA in healthy donors. This table comes from immunoSEQ multiplex PCR, and its TCRdb copy is limited to in-frame clones, with some not included. The data show roughly 98,000 clones, under 85% seen once. What was sequenced was PBMCs. Receptors originate from a man aged 35-49 years in good health and CMV-seronegative. The CDR3 runs from the conserved cysteine through the conserved F or W. Fields, in order: V gene, J gene, D gene, clone size, CDR3 DNA, CDR3 protein. The D gene is left open where the match is weak. A clone size is listed for some rows: how often the clone was seen (once, few, many), or a class if it is expanded.

TRBV7-5	TRBJ2-2	.	.	TGTGCCAGAAGCTTAAGACGGGACAGCAACACCGGGGAGCTGTTTTTT	CARSLRRDSNTGELFF
TRBV4-1	TRBJ2-4	.	.	TGCGCCAGCAGCCCCTGGGCCGCAGCCGGGGGCATTCAGTACTTC	CASSPWAAAGGIQYF
TRBV9	TRBJ1-2	.	.	TGTGCCAGCAGCGAGCTTATTAATGGGGCTAACTGTGGCTACACCTTC	CASSELINGANCGYTF
TRBV30	TRBJ1-2	.	.	TGTGCCTGGAGTGTCGGACAGTACTATGGCTACACCTTC	CAWSVGQYYGYTF
TRBV19	TRBJ2-1	.	once	TGTGCCAGTAGTGCCCGGGACTCCCGTGGGGGGAATGAGCAGTTCTTC	CASSARDSRGGNEQFF
TRBV14	TRBJ1-2	TRBD1	.	TGTGCCAGCAGCTCAAATCTGAAACCGGGACAGGTATTTGGCTACACCTTC	CASSSNLKPGQVFGYTF
TRBV7-9	TRBJ2-6	TRBD1	.	TGTGCCAGCAGCTTCTCTCAGGACAGGGGGCTTGGGGCCAACGTCCTGACTTTC	CASSFSQDRGLGANVLTF
TRBV19	TRBJ2-7	.	.	TGTGCCACCACGGGAGCGAGGAACGAGCAGTACTTC	CATTGARNEQYF
TRBV7-9	TRBJ2-6	.	.	TGTGCCAGCAGCTTGGGGGGTACTGGGGCCAACGTCCTGACTTTC	CASSLGGTGANVLTF
TRBV11-2	TRBJ2-7	.	.	TGTGCCAGCAGCCTCGTTGGAGGCGAGCAGTACTTC	CASSLVGGEQYF
TRBV6-6	TRBJ2-3	.	.	TGTGCCAGCAGTTACTCGGGGGGAGTGGATACGCAGTATTTT	CASSYSGGVDTQYF
TRBV2	TRBJ1-4	.	.	TGTGCCAGCAGTTCCGACGGCAGGGTTTCTGAAAAACTGTTTTTT	CASSSDGRVSEKLFF
TRBV4-2	TRBJ2-5	TRBD2	.	TGTGCCAGCAGCCAAGGGACTAGCGGGTGGGAGGGGGAGACCCAGTACTTC	CASSQGTSGWEGETQYF
TRBV7-9	TRBJ1-1	TRBD1	.	TGTGCCAGCAGCTTAGAACAGGGGGGAGCTTTCTTT	CASSLEQGGAFF
TRBV4-1	TRBJ1-3	.	.	TGCGCCAGCAGCCAAGATCCGAGGAGATCTGGAAACACCATATATTTT	CASSQDPRRSGNTIYF
TRBV11-2	TRBJ2-5	.	few	TGTGCCAGCAGCCAACTAGGGGAGACCCAGTACTTC	CASSQLGETQYF
TRBV19	TRBJ2-7	TRBD1	few	TGTGCCAGTAGTAGGGGACGGGACAGGGGATTCAACGAGCAGTACTTC	CASSRGRDRGFNEQYF
TRBV7-9	TRBJ2-1	TRBD2	.	TGTGCCAGCAGCCCAGCGGGAGTTCGCAATGAGCAGTTCTTC	CASSPAGVRNEQFF
TRBV9	TRBJ2-1	TRBD2	.	TGTGCCAGCAGCCCACTAGCGGGAGGCCCCAATGAGCAGTTCTTC	CASSPLAGGPNEQFF
TRBV6-6	TRBJ2-1	.	few	TGTGCCAGCAGCGAGGAGCCGTACAATGAGCAGTTCTTC	CASSEEPYNEQFF
TRBV28	TRBJ1-4	.	few	TGTGCCACCGCTGGACAGAATAATGAAAAACTGTTTTTT	CATAGQNNEKLFF
TRBV9	TRBJ2-2	.	.	TGTGCCAGCAGCGTAGCCGCAGGTCGGTTCACCGGGGAGCTGTTTTTT	CASSVAAGRFTGELFF
TRBV7-8	TRBJ2-1	TRBD2	few	TGTGCCAGCAGCGGACTAGCGGATAACAATGAGCAGTTCTTC	CASSGLADNNEQFF
TRBV11-2	TRBJ2-1	.	.	TGTGCCAGCAGCTTAGAGGGCCTCGAGCAGTTCTTC	CASSLEGLEQFF
TRBV6-5	TRBJ2-3	.	.	TGTGCCAGCGGCCTAGTGCGTGGCACAGATACGCAGTATTTT	CASGLVRGTDTQYF
TRBV18	TRBJ1-4	.	.	TGTGCCAGCTCACCGTTAGGGGAGGCAGTCATCACTAATGAAAAACTGTTTTTT	CASSPLGEAVITNEKLFF